Below, one T cell receptor (beta chain) is given with its context. From germline, CDR1 is MDHEN and CDR2 SYDVKM. The CDR3 contains 17 residues. Germline trimming cut 4 bases from V and 3 bases from J; bases unmatched to any gene: 11. The repertoire was sequenced with immunoSEQ multiplex PCR; TCRdb's copy has only in-frame clones and lacks some. Of approximately 28,000 clones listed, 81% are singletons. The data are from a study of blood T cell repertoires in COVID-19. The sequencing sample was made of peripheral blood. This chain joins TRBV28 and TRBJ2-7, with 11 bases aligning to TRBD1. The receptor comes from a woman aged 60-75 years with acute or convalescent COVID-19. CDR3 region: CASSSPGTGGGFYEQYF. The CDR3 coding sequence is TGTGCCAGCAGTTCGCCCGGGACAGGGGGTGGATTCTACGAGCAGTACTTC.